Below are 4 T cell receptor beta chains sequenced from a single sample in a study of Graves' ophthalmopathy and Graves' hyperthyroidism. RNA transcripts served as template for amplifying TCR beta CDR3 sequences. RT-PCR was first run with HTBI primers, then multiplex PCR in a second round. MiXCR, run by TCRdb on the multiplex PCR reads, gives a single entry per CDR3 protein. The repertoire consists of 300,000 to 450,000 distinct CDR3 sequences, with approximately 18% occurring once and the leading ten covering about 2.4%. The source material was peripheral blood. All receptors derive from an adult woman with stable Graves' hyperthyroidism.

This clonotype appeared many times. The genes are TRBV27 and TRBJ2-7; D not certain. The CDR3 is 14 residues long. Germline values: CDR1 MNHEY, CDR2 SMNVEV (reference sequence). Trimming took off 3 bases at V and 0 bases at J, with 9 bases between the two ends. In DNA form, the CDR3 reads TGTGCCAGCAGTTTCTTTGGAAGCTCCTACGAGCAGTACTTC. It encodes CASSFFGSSYEQYF.

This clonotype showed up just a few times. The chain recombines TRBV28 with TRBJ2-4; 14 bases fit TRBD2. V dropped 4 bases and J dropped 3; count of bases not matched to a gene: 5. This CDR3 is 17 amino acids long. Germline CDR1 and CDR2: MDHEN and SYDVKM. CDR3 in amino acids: CASSSGLAGVIKNIQYF. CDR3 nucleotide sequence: TGTGCCAGCAGTTCGGGACTAGCGGGAGTTATCAAAAACATTCAGTACTTC.

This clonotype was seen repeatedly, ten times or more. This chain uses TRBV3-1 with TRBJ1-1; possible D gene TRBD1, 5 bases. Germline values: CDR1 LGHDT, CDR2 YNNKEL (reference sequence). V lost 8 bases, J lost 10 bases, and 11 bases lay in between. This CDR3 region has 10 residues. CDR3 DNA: TGTGCCAGCGGCAGGGAAGGAGCTTTCTTT. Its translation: CASGREGAFF.

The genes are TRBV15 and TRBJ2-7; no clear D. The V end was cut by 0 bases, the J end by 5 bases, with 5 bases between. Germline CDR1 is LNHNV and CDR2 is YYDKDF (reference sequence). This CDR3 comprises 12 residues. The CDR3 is CATSRDQDEQYF. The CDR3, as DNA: TGTGCCACCAGCAGAGACCAGGACGAGCAGTACTTC.